This T cell receptor beta chain derives from a study of T-cell reconstitution after alpha-beta-depleted transplantation in children (dated by TCRdb to between 2015 and 2016). In terms of the full investigation: Using TCR repertoire profiling, the study quantitatively followed how T-cell immune reconstitution unfolded in children after TCRalphabeta/CD19-depleted allogeneic hematopoietic cell transplantation.

This specimen's treatment or condition label, interpreted: allogeneic hematopoietic cell transplantation with graft depleted of TCRalphabeta T cells and CD19 B cells. The transplant recipients were children given TCRalphabeta/CD19-depleted allogeneic hematopoietic cell grafts. General study outcomes and caveats: About two months after transplant, the apparently early recovery of alphabetaT-cell counts reportedly depended on just several hundred clones that had expanded rapidly and came from non-depleted graft cells. Over the following months the frequencies of hyperexpanded clones went down, and after one year T-cell counts and TCRbeta diversity were mostly credited to newly produced T cells. The high TCRbeta diversity at day 60 in some patients was ascribed to recipient T cells and intrathymic progenitors that had survived conditioning.

This clonotype showed up just a few times. This clone's antigen is unknown. No much larger clone is present one base from it, and per-base qualities are unavailable. Trimming removed 5 bases from V and 4 bases from J; the gene matches leave 7 bases unexplained. Measured from the cysteine to the phenylalanine, the CDR3 is 15 residues long. The only DNA kept is the CDR3, 45 bases in frame from the first base. The germline V gene (reference sequence) specifies SEHNR as CDR1 and FQNEAQ as CDR2. The method behind the library was PCR. The listed sequencing device is Illumina HiSeq 2500. TCR libraries were prepared with molecular barcoding, using unique molecular identifiers to normalize TCRbeta repertoire quantification. TCRdb redid the processing of the public reads, applying fastp at Q25 and MiXCR, and retained in-frame beta chains. Under each unique CDR3 protein, matching rows form one entry showing the most common genes and DNA. This sample has 610,000 or so distinct CDR3 sequences in its table, and over 25% of those were observed once. The ten largest clones represent about a third of the sample.

The sequence was collected from a boy less than two years old with Wiskott-Aldrich syndrome, due to receive a stem cell transplant. This sample comprised PBMCs, obtained before TCRalphabeta/CD19-depleted stem cell transplant. The sequence links TRBV7-9 to TRBJ2-5, with TRBD2 matching 10 junction bases. The CDR3 reads CASSLTSGTRETQYF. The nucleotide sequence reads TGTGCCAGCAGCCTTACTAGCGGGACGCGAGAGACCCAGTACTTC.